The sequence of this T cell receptor beta chain was determined in a study of T cell repertoires in cytomegalovirus infection. Turning to the study itself: Well-studied HLA-B-restricted CMV epitopes were used in the study alongside recently identified HLA-C-restricted ones. Public signatures in TCR beta pointed to CMV infection and matching HLA type.

This clonotype was detected only a few times. What it binds is unknown. CDR3 size: 17 residues. The germline CDR1 and CDR2 sequences are SGHRS and YFSETQ. Trimming took 4 bases from V and 4 from J; bases not matched to a gene: 13. One entry per CDR3 protein, called by TCRdb with MiXCR from the reads. Seen here are about 770,000 distinct CDR3 sequences, about 28% observed once, and the top ten hold under 15%. The study's findings and limits: Dominating the ex vivo response were HLA-C-restricted CMV-specific TCR beta clonotypes. Totalled public TCR beta family frequency picked out people who carried CMV plus the relevant HLA.

The specimen was cultured CD8+ T cells from PBMCs, collected from culture after CMV antigen stimulation. The chain uses TRBV5-1 and TRBJ1-4; 7 positions agree with TRBD1. This receptor was identified in a human donor in good health (CMV status not recorded). Some clones in this sample may be carry-over from other donors' samples. CDR3 coding DNA: TGCGCCAGCAGCCTACTTGTACCGGGACAGTTTAATGAAAAACTGTTTTTT. It translates to CASSLLVPGQFNEKLFF.